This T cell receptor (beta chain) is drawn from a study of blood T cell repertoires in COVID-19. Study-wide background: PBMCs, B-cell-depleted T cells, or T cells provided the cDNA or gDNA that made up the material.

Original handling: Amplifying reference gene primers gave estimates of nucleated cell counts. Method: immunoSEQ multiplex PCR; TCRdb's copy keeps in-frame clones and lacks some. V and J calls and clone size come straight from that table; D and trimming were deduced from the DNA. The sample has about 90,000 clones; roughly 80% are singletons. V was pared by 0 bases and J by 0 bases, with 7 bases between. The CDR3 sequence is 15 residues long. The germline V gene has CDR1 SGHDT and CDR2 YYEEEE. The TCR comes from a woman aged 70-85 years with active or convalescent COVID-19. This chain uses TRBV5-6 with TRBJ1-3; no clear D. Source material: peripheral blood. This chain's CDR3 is CASSLVSVSGNTIYF. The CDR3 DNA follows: TGTGCCAGCAGCTTGGTGTCAGTCTCTGGAAACACCATATATTTT. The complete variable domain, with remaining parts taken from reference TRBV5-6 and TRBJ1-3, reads DAGVTQSPTHLIKTRGQQVTLRCSPKSGHDTVSWYQQALGQGPQFIFQYYEEEERQRGNFPDRFSGHQFPNYSSELNVNALLLGDSALYLCASSLVSVSGNTIYFGEGSWLTVV.